The 18 T cell receptor beta chains below come from one sample, sequenced in a study of monozygotic twins with inflammatory bowel disease. TCRdb reworked the 5' RACE reads into one entry per CDR3 protein, no DNA. Recorded here are 300,000 to 450,000 distinct CDR3 sequences; the top ten clones represent around 2.6%. Sequencing used blood. The receptors originated from a human donor with ulcerative colitis or Crohn's disease, or a healthy co-twin of an affected twin (not recorded which).

This rearrangement joins TRBV30 to TRBJ1-6; with no DNA, the TCRdb D assignment of TRBD1 cannot be verified. Germline values: CDR1 GTSNPN, CDR2 SVGIG (reference sequence). The CDR3 consists of 14 residues. The CDR3 sequence: CAWEPGQGASPLHF.

This chain links TRBV7-7 with TRBJ2-1; the D call of TRBD1 rests on TCRdb alone, since no DNA is present to check it. Per the germline V gene, CDR1 is SSHAT and CDR2 is FNYEAQ (reference sequence). The CDR3 is made up of 13 amino acids. This CDR3 is CASSPDLGDEQFF. Filled out from reference TRBV7-7 and TRBJ2-1, the complete variable domain reads GAGVSQSPRYKVTKRGQDVTLRCDPISSHATLYWYQQALGQGPEFLTYFNYEAQPDKSGLPSDRFSAERPEGSISTLTIQRTEQRDSAMYRCASSPDLGDEQFFGPGTRLTVL.

This chain connects TRBV4-1 to TRBJ2-2. The CDR3 contains 16 residues. Looked up from germline, CDR1 is MGHRA and CDR2 is YSYEKL. The CDR3 here is CASSQASFANTGELFF.

This chain's CDR3 is CASSLDPGNQPQHF. The chain carries TRBV7-2 and TRBJ1-5; with no DNA, the TCRdb D assignment of TRBD1 cannot be verified. The CDR3 runs 14 residues. The germline gives CDR1 SGHTA, CDR2 FQGNSA. Complete variable domain (other parts from reference TRBV7-2 and TRBJ1-5): GAGVSQSPSNKVTEKGKDVELRCDPISGHTALYWYRQSLGQGLEFLIYFQGNSAPDKSGLPSDRFSAERTGGSVSTLTIQRTQQEDSAVYLCASSLDPGNQPQHFGDGTRLSIL.

The chain carries TRBV7-9 and TRBJ2-1; TCRdb outputs TRBD1, but without DNA this stays unchecked. The germline gives CDR1 SEHNR, CDR2 FQNEAQ (reference sequence). The CDR3 length is 14 residues. The CDR3 reads CASNRDREYNEQFF. Supplemented by reference TRBV7-9 and TRBJ2-1, the full variable domain reads DTGVSQNPRHKITKRGQNVTFRCDPISEHNRLYWYRQTLGQGPEFLTYFQNEAQLEKSRLLSDRFSAERPKGSFSTLEIQRTEQGDSAMYLCASNRDREYNEQFFGPGTRLTVL.

This CDR3 is CASSFESVSTDTQYF. The J gene is TRBJ2-3, the V gene TRBV7-8. This CDR3 contains 15 residues. Germline assignment: CDR1 SGHVS and CDR2 FQNEAQ.

The rearrangement links TRBV10-3 to TRBJ2-1; TCRdb calls TRBD1, which cannot be checked without DNA. Germline V gene lookup returns CDR1 ENHRY and CDR2 SYGVKD. The CDR3 contains 15 residues. CDR3 amino acids: CAINRGGTRDNEQFF.

The chain carries TRBV20-1 and TRBJ1-5; TCRdb selects TRBD1, and the lack of DNA leaves this call unchecked. The CDR3 length is 15 residues. CDR1 is DFQATT, CDR2 SNEGSKA, per germline (reference sequence). The CDR3 spells CSAIRRTAINQPQHF.

The J gene is TRBJ1-1, the V gene TRBV20-1; absent DNA, TCRdb's TRBD1 call cannot be checked. CDR1 DFQATT and CDR2 SNEGSKA come from the germline V gene (reference sequence). The CDR3 totals 13 residues. CDR3 protein: CSAIMTGGSEAFF.

Here the CDR3 reads CASSFGTMGLEQYF. The gene calls are TRBV12-3 or TRBV12-4 and TRBJ2-7; the D call of TRBD1 rests on TCRdb alone, since no DNA is present to check it. This CDR3 has 14 residues.

This rearrangement joins TRBV20-1 to TRBJ2-3; with no DNA, the TCRdb D assignment of TRBD2 cannot be verified. The CDR3 spans 16 residues. Looked up from germline, CDR1 is DFQATT and CDR2 is SNEGSKA (reference sequence). The CDR3 loop is CSARDRLAGSTDTQYF.

The chain has TRBV5-1 and TRBJ1-1; TCRdb's D call of TRBD1 is untestable without DNA. The CDR3 extends over 15 amino acids. Germline loops: CDR1 SGHRS, CDR2 YFSETQ. The CDR3: CASSPLGQEHTEAFF.

The V and J genes are TRBV20-1 and TRBJ1-4; TCRdb proposes TRBD1, but this gene call is untestable without DNA. The CDR3 runs to 14 residues. Per germline, CDR1 DFQATT and CDR2 SNEGSKA (reference sequence). The CDR3 sequence: CSARRQGTNEKLFF.

The chain uses TRBV6-5 and TRBJ2-7; the TCRdb D gene call, TRBD1, has no DNA to confirm it. From germline, CDR1 is MNHEY and CDR2 SVGAGI. This CDR3 region has 12 residues. CDR3 sequence reads: CASRSTGYEQYF.

The chain joins TRBV6-2 or TRBV6-3 to TRBJ1-5; TCRdb lists TRBD1, though no DNA is available to test this call. CDR3 length: 15 amino acids. CDR1 and CDR2 from the germline V gene are MNHEY and SVGEGT. The chain's CDR3 is CASSYSRDGRWPQHF.

CDR3 region: CSASEGRGARDTQYF. V and J are TRBV20-1 and TRBJ2-3; there is no DNA to check the TCRdb D call of TRBD1. Per germline, CDR1 DFQATT and CDR2 SNEGSKA (reference sequence). There are 15 residues in the CDR3.

The chain uses TRBV15 and TRBJ2-5; TCRdb gives TRBD1 as the D gene, but with no DNA this cannot be confirmed. Germline-derived CDR1 and CDR2 are LNHNV and YYDKDF (reference sequence). This CDR3 contains 15 residues. The CDR3 region is CATSRSPLPQETQYF.

Here the CDR3 reads CASSFSGGAGETQYF. This chain connects TRBV7-2 to TRBJ2-5; TCRdb proposes TRBD1, but this gene call is untestable without DNA. Germline-derived CDR1 and CDR2 are SGHTA and FQGNSA. This CDR3 is built from 15 residues.